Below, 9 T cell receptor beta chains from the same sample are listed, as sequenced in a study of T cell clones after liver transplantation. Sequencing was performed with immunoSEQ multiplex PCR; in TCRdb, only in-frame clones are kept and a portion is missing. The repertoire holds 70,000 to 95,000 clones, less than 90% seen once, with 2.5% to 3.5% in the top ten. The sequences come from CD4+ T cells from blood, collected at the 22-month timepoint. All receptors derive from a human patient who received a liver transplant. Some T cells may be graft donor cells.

CDR3 sequence reads: CAISQGSGYTF. The CDR3, as DNA: TGTGCCATCAGTCAGGGGTCTGGCTACACCTTC. The chain joins TRBV10-3 to TRBJ1-2; the D gene is possibly TRBD1 (6 bases). Trimming left V 5 bases short and J 7 bases short, with 8 bases between. This CDR3 comprises 11 residues. The V gene's germline CDR1 is ENHRY and CDR2 SYGVKD.

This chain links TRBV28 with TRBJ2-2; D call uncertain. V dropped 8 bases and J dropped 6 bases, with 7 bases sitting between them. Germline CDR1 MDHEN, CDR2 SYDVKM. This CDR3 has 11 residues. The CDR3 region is CASEAAGELFF. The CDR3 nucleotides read TGTGCCAGCGAGGCGGCCGGGGAGCTGTTTTTT.

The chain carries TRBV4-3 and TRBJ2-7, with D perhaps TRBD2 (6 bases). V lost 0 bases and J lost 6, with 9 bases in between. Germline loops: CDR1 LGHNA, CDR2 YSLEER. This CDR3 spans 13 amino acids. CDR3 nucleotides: TGCGCCAGCAGCCAAGATCACGGGGGCGAGCAGTACTTC. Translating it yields CASSQDHGGEQYF.

The CDR3 region is CASSPRLAGSDTQYF. Written as DNA, the CDR3 is TGTGCCAGCAGCCCCCGACTAGCGGGTTCAGATACGCAGTATTTT. The chain uses TRBV7-3 and TRBJ2-3, with 10 positions matching TRBD2. CDR3 length: 15 residues. Trimming removed 5 bases from V and 4 bases from J; junction bases left unmatched: 6. In germline, CDR1 is SGHTA, CDR2 FQGTGA.

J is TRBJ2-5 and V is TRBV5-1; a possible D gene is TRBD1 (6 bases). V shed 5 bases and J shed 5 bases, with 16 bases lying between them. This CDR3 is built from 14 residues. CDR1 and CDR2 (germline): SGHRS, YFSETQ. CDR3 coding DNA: TGCGCCAGCAGTAGGGACAAAGTCCAGGAGACCCAGTACTTC. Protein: CASSRDKVQETQYF. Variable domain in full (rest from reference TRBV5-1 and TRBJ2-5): KAGVTQTPRYLIKTRGQQVTLSCSPISGHRSVSWYQQTPGQGLQFLFEYFSETQRNKGNFPGRFSGRQFSNSRSEMNVSTLELGDSALYLCASSRDKVQETQYFGPGTRLLVL.

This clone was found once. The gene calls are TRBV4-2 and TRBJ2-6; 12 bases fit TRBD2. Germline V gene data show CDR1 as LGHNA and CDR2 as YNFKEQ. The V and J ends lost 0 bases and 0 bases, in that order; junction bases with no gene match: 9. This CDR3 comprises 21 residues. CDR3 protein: CASSQEWGGLAGLSGANVLTF. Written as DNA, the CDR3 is TGTGCCAGCAGCCAAGAGTGGGGGGGACTAGCGGGCCTCTCTGGGGCCAACGTCCTGACTTTC.

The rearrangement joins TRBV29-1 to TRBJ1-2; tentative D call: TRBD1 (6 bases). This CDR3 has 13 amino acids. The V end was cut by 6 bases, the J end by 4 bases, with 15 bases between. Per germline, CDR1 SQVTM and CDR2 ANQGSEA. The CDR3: CSVTADSSYGYTF. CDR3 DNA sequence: TGCAGCGTCACAGCGGACAGTAGCTATGGCTACACCTTC.

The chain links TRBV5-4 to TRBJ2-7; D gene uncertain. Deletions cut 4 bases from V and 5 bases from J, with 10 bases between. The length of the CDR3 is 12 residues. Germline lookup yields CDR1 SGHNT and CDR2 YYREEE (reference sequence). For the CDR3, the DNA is TGTGCCAGCAGCCGTACGATGAACGAGCAGTACTTC. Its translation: CASSRTMNEQYF.

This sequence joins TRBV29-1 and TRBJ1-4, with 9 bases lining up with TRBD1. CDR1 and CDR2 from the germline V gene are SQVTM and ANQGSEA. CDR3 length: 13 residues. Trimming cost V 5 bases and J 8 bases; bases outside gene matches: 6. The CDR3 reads CSVLTGGGEKLFF. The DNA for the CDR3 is TGCAGCGTTTTGACAGGGGGAGGGGAAAAACTGTTTTTT.